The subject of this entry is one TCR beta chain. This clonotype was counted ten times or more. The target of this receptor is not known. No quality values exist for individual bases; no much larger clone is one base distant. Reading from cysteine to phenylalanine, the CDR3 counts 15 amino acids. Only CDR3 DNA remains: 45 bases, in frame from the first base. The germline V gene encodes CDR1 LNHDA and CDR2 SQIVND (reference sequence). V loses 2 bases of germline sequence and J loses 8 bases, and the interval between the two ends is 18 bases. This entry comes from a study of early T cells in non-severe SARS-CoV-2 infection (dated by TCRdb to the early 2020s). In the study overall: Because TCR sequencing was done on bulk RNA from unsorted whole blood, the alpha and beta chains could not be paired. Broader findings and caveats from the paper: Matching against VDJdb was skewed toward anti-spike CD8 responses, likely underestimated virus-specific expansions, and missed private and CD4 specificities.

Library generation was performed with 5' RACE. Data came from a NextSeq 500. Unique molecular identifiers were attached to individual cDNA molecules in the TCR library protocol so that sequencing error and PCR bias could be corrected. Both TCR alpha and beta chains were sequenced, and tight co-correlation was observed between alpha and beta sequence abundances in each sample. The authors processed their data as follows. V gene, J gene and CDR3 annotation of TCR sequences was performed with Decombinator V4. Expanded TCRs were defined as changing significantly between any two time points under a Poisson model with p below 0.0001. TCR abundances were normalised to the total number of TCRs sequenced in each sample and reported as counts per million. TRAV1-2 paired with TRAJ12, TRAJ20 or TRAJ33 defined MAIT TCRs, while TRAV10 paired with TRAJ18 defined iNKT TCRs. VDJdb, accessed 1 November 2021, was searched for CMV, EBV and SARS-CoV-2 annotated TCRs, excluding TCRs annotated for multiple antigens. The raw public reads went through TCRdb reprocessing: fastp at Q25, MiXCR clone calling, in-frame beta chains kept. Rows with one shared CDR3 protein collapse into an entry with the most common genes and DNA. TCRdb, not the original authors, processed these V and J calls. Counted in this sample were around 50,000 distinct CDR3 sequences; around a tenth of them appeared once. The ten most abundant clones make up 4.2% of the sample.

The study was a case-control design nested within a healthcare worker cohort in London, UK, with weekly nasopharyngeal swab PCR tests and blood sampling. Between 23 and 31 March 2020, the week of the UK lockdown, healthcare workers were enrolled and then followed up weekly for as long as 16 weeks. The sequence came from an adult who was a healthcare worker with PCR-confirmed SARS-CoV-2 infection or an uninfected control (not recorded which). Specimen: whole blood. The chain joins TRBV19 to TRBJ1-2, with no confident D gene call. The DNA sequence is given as TGTGCCAGTAGTATACTTCCCCCCTTAGCAGAAGGCTACACCTTC. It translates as CASSILPPLAEGYTF.